Sequencing of this TCR beta chain was carried out in a study of shared clonotypes between healthy human individuals. Study observations and caveats: Across subsets, estimated richness was generally greater for naive than for memory populations.

The data were produced by immunoSEQ multiplex PCR, yet TCRdb's version contains in-frame clones alone and is incomplete. The table records about 1 million clones, under 80% of them present only once. This CDR3 comprises 14 residues. CDR1 and CDR2 from the germline V gene are GTSNPN and SVGIG (reference sequence). With V trimmed by 5 bases and J by 8 bases, 6 bases remained unmatched. Points on this clone: Its antigen is unknown.

The receptor was isolated from a man between 18 and 35 years old in good health. Sequenced: memory CD4+ T cells sorted from blood. Subset here: CD45RA-negative fraction. The rearrangement uses TRBV30 and TRBJ2-1; 13 bases agree with TRBD2. As DNA, the CDR3 is TGTGCCTGGGGCGGGACTAGCGGGATCTATGAGCAGTTCTTC. Its translation is CAWGGTSGIYEQFF. Combining the CDR3 with reference TRBV30 and TRBJ2-1 gives the whole variable domain SQTIHQWPATLVQPVGSPLSLECTVEGTSNPNLYWYRQAAGRGLQLLFYSVGIGQISSEVPQNLSASRPQDRQFILSSKKLLLSDSGFYLCAWGGTSGIYEQFFGPGTRLTVL.